What follows are 29 T cell receptor beta chains derived from one specimen sequenced in a study of T cells in Graves' hyperthyroidism and ophthalmopathy. Amplification of TCR beta CDR3 regions used RNA as the template. RT-PCR in the first round (using the HTBI primer set) targeted the TCR CDR3. In TCRdb, the multiplex PCR reads were re-called with MiXCR into one record per CDR3 protein. The sample includes fewer than 750,000 distinct CDR3 sequences, around 46% seen only once; the top ten take around 8%. The specimen was peripheral blood or thyroid tissue (not recorded which). These receptors came from a woman aged 18-29 years with Graves' hyperthyroidism.

This chain connects TRBV7-9 to TRBJ2-1; maybe TRBD2 (7 bases). Germline assignment: CDR1 SEHNR and CDR2 FQNEAQ (reference sequence). The V and J ends lost 5 bases and 2 bases respectively, with 28 bases between them. CDR3 length: 20 residues. DNA of the CDR3: TGTGCCAGCAGCCCCGCCCTCAGGGGACGGGACTACCTAGCCTACAATGAGCAGTTCTTC. As protein: CASSPALRGRDYLAYNEQFF.

The chain is built from TRBV5-1 and TRBJ2-5; the match to TRBD1 covers 7 bases. Germline CDR1 reads SGHRS; CDR2 reads YFSETQ. The length of the CDR3 is 14 residues. Losses at the gene ends were 3 bases for V and 1 base for J; bases not matched to a gene: 3. The CDR3 reads CASSYDRVQETQYF. The CDR3 DNA follows: TGCGCCAGCAGCTATGACAGGGTCCAAGAGACCCAGTACTTC.

In this sample, this clonotype turned up many times. CDR3 sequence: CASSLAGGPVYGYTF. CDR3 coding DNA: TGTGCCAGCAGCTTAGCGGGGGGACCCGTCTATGGCTACACCTTC. V gene TRBV7-8 combines with J gene TRBJ1-2, with D perhaps TRBD1 (5 bases). This CDR3 comprises 15 residues. The V end lost 0 bases, the J end lost 4 bases, and 12 bases lay between the germline ends. Germline CDR1 reads SGHVS; CDR2 reads FQNEAQ.

As regards this clonotype: A read error may explain this, as a much larger clone is one base away. No conserved phenylalanine or tryptophan is present at the end of the CDR3, so a read error is the likely explanation. The chain combines TRBV12-3 or TRBV12-4 with TRBJ1-1; D may be TRBD1 (6 bases). Trimming removed 10 bases from V and 5 bases from J, with 20 bases in between. The CDR3 loop spans 14 amino acids. This CDR3 reads CATLFKTGRTEAFS. The DNA for the CDR3 is TGTGCCACCCTCTTTAAAACAGGGAGGACTGAAGCTTTCTCT.

This clonotype was seen many times. The CDR3 reads CASHTAHGRTEAFF. CDR3 DNA sequence: TGTGCCAGTCATACCGCCCATGGGAGGACTGAAGCTTTCTTT. J is TRBJ1-1 and V is TRBV6-2 or TRBV6-3; D is ambiguous. The V gene lost 9 bases and the J gene lost 5 bases, with 19 bases spanning the gap. The CDR3 covers 14 residues. Germline assignment: CDR1 MNHEY and CDR2 SVGEGT.

This clonotype was counted at least ten times. This chain links TRBV29-1 with TRBJ2-7; D is perhaps TRBD1 (6 bases). CDR1 and CDR2 (germline): SQVTM, ANQGSEA. Trimming stripped 4 bases from V and 7 bases from J, with 14 bases between. This CDR3 contains 12 residues. The CDR3 loop reads CSVVLTGLEQYF. In DNA form, the CDR3 reads TGCAGCGTTGTTTTAACAGGGTTGGAGCAGTACTTC.

The chain uses TRBV13 and TRBJ2-7; either TRBD1 or TRBD2 may supply D (5 bases each). The CDR3 is 14 residues long. The germline V and J ends were trimmed by 6 bases and 3 bases, with 15 bases remaining between them. CDR1 and CDR2 (germline): PRHDT, FYEKMQ (reference sequence). The CDR3 nucleotides read TGTGCCAGCAGTTCCCCCGGGACCCGCTACGAGCAGTACTTC. Translated: CASSSPGTRYEQYF.

This clonotype was picked up many times. This rearrangement joins TRBV11-1 to TRBJ1-1; D gene unclear. Germline lookup yields CDR1 SGHAT and CDR2 FQDESV (reference sequence). V dropped 10 bases and J dropped 1 base, with 16 bases sitting between them. The CDR3 loop spans 14 amino acids. The CDR3 spells CATTLGLGNTEAFF. The CDR3 DNA sequence: TGTGCCACCACCCTAGGGCTCGGGAACACTGAAGCTTTCTTT.

This clonotype showed up many times. This chain connects TRBV7-9 to TRBJ1-4; D unresolved. Germline loops: CDR1 SEHNR, CDR2 FQNEAQ (reference sequence). V shed 2 bases and J shed 0 bases, with 10 bases lying between them. The CDR3 has 16 amino acids. CDR3 loop: CASSLQQTTTNEKLFF. The CDR3 nucleotides read TGTGCCAGCAGCTTACAACAGACCACAACTAATGAAAAACTGTTTTTT. Drawing the rest from reference TRBV7-9 and TRBJ1-4, the complete variable domain is DTGVSQNPRHKITKRGQNVTFRCDPISEHNRLYWYRQTLGQGPEFLTYFQNEAQLEKSRLLSDRFSAERPKGSFSTLEIQRTEQGDSAMYLCASSLQQTTTNEKLFFGSGTQLSVL.

This clonotype was seen repeatedly, ten times or more. The genes are TRBV18 and TRBJ1-1; tentative D call: TRBD1 (5 bases). In germline, CDR1 is KGHSH, CDR2 LQKENI. CDR3 length: 12 amino acids. Trimming stripped 2 bases from V and 5 bases from J, with 6 bases between. DNA for the CDR3: TGTGCCAGCTCACCAAAGGGGACTGAAGCTTTCTTT. Translation gives CASSPKGTEAFF.

This clonotype was detected many times. J is TRBJ1-5 and V is TRBV9, with 8 bases aligning to TRBD1. This CDR3 comprises 15 residues. In germline, CDR1 is SGDLS, CDR2 YYNGEE. V gave up 0 bases and J gave up 2 bases; unmatched junction bases: 1. The CDR3 loop reads CASSVGGQGNQPQHF. In DNA form, the CDR3 reads TGTGCCAGCAGCGTAGGGGGACAGGGCAATCAGCCCCAGCATTTT.

V is TRBV20-1 and J is TRBJ1-5; 7 nucleotides match TRBD1. After removal of 2 bases from V and 3 bases from J, the junction contained 7 bases not matched to a gene. The CDR3 contains 15 residues. Germline V gene sequence: CDR1 DFQATT, CDR2 SNEGSKA (reference sequence). CDR3 amino acids: CSARSTGTTNQPQHF. In DNA, the CDR3 is TGCAGTGCTAGATCGACAGGGACAACCAATCAGCCCCAGCATTTT.

There are many counts of this clonotype. V is TRBV4-2 and J is TRBJ2-5; D is perhaps TRBD1 (7 bases). This CDR3 contains 16 residues. Germline V lookup: CDR1 LGHNA, CDR2 YNFKEQ. V was shortened by 0 bases and J by 2 bases, with 13 bases between the two germline ends. CDR3 sequence reads: CASSQDYQGGQETQYF. The CDR3 DNA sequence: TGTGCCAGCAGCCAAGACTATCAGGGGGGTCAAGAGACCCAGTACTTC.

In its sample, this clonotype was seen many times. The chain couples TRBV2 to TRBJ1-3; D is unclear. The CDR3 extends over 12 amino acids. Per the germline V gene, CDR1 is SNHLY and CDR2 is FYNNEI. Trimming cost V 6 bases and J 3 bases, with 6 bases left between them. This CDR3 is CASRRSGNTIYF. The CDR3 region has the DNA TGTGCCAGCAGAAGGAGTGGAAACACCATATATTTT.

The V call is TRBV2, the J call TRBJ2-7; D is possibly TRBD2 (5 bases). Between the trimmed V and J ends, which lost 6 bases and 3 bases, there was a span of 15 bases. The CDR3 is 14 amino acids. Germline-derived CDR1 and CDR2 are SNHLY and FYNNEI. The CDR3 protein is CASSLEAENYEQYF. The CDR3 DNA sequence: TGTGCCAGCAGCTTAGAAGCGGAGAACTACGAGCAGTACTTC.

This clonotype showed up just a few times. The rearrangement uses TRBV11-2 and TRBJ1-2; D unclear. The germline V and J ends were trimmed by 0 bases and 7 bases, with 9 bases remaining between them. CDR1 and CDR2 from the germline V gene are SGHAT and FQNNGV. This CDR3 has 13 residues. CDR3 loop: CASSLEAGSGYTF. The DNA of the CDR3 is TGTGCCAGCAGCTTAGAAGCCGGATCTGGCTACACCTTC.

As to this clonotype: Possible read error: a much larger clone is one base away. V gene TRBV7-2 combines with J gene TRBJ1-2, with 7 nucleotides matching TRBD1. Per the germline V gene, CDR1 is SGHTA and CDR2 is FQGNSA. This CDR3 comprises 13 residues. The J segment lost 4 bases and the V segment lost 5 bases, leaving 4 bases of the junction unmatched. CDR3 DNA sequence: TGTGCCAGCAGCCAAGACAGGGCCTATGGCTACACCTTC. Its translation: CASSQDRAYGYTF.

The sample holds many counts of this clonotype. The rearrangement joins TRBV4-1 to TRBJ1-2; a possible D gene is TRBD1 (6 bases). The V end lost 3 bases, the J end lost 8 bases, and 16 bases lay between the germline ends. Germline CDR1 MGHRA, CDR2 YSYEKL. The CDR3 extends over 14 amino acids. CDR3 residues: CASSQLTGLGGYTF. As DNA, the CDR3 is TGCGCCAGCAGCCAGTTAACAGGGCTCGGGGGCTACACCTTC.

The chain uses TRBV20-1 and TRBJ2-7; the match to TRBD2 covers 9 bases. Germline trimming cut 5 bases from V and 7 bases from J; bases unmatched to any gene: 12. The CDR3 has 14 amino acids. Germline values: CDR1 DFQATT, CDR2 SNEGSKA (reference sequence). CDR3 protein: CSALSGLADNEQYF. Written as DNA, the CDR3 is TGCAGTGCTTTATCGGGACTAGCTGACAATGAGCAGTACTTC.

The chain combines TRBV11-2 with TRBJ1-4; 9 nucleotides agree with TRBD1. Trimming removed 6 bases from V and 7 bases from J; junction bases left unmatched: 6. CDR1 and CDR2 (germline): SGHAT, FQNNGV. The CDR3 has 14 residues. In DNA, the CDR3 is TGTGCCAGCAGGACGGGACAGGGAGGTGAAAAACTGTTTTTT. As protein: CASRTGQGGEKLFF.

This clonotype has a handful of counts. The chain carries TRBV20-1 and TRBJ2-3; D is uncertain. The CDR3 totals 11 residues. CDR1 DFQATT and CDR2 SNEGSKA come from the germline V gene (reference sequence). Trimming took off 6 bases at V and 2 bases at J, with 6 bases between the two ends. The CDR3: CSAPITDTQYF. The CDR3 DNA reads as TGCAGTGCCCCAATCACAGATACGCAGTATTTT.

This clonotype was recorded a few times. The chain recombines TRBV2 with TRBJ1-1; D might be TRBD1 (5 bases). The germline V and J ends were trimmed by 8 bases and 1 base, with 17 bases remaining between them. The CDR3 totals 15 residues. In germline, CDR1 is SNHLY, CDR2 FYNNEI. The CDR3 sequence: CASRTPTAANTEAFF. In nucleotides, the CDR3 is TGTGCCAGCCGAACGCCGACAGCGGCGAACACTGAAGCTTTCTTT.

This clonotype was seen only a few times. This rearrangement joins TRBV20-1 to TRBJ2-6, with 13 bases identical to TRBD2. The CDR3 loop spans 16 amino acids. Losses at the gene ends were 5 bases for V and 1 base for J; bases not matched to a gene: 2. Per germline, CDR1 DFQATT and CDR2 SNEGSKA (reference sequence). In DNA, the CDR3 is TGCAGTGCTTCACTAGCGGGAGGGTCTGGGGCCAACGTCCTGACTTTC. This translates into CSASLAGGSGANVLTF.

This clonotype has a count of ten or more. The rearrangement links TRBV20-1 to TRBJ1-2; D gene ambiguous. V was trimmed by 1 base and J by 4 bases, leaving 10 bases between them. In germline, CDR1 is DFQATT, CDR2 SNEGSKA (reference sequence). The CDR3 length is 13 residues. The chain's CDR3 is CSARVGSTYGYTF. CDR3 nucleotide sequence: TGCAGTGCTAGAGTAGGGTCAACCTATGGCTACACCTTC.

The chain's CDR3 is CASSQAFSHRISYEQYF. CDR3 bases: TGTGCCAGCAGCCAAGCCTTCTCCCATAGAATCTCCTACGAGCAGTACTTC. This chain joins TRBV14 and TRBJ2-7; D is uncertain. Trimming left V 1 base short and J 0 bases short, with 16 bases between. The CDR3 runs to 17 residues. CDR1 and CDR2 from the germline V gene are SGHDN and FVKESK.

This clonotype was observed at least ten times. Written as DNA, the CDR3 is TGTGCCATCAGACAAACTACGCAGAGCGGGAGAGTGAACGAGCAGTACTTC. Amino acids: CAIRQTTQSGRVNEQYF. The chain links TRBV10-3 to TRBJ2-7, with TRBD2 matching over 8 bases. CDR1 is ENHRY, CDR2 SYGVKD, per germline. This CDR3 has 17 amino acids. The V gene end was trimmed by 6 bases and the J gene end by 5 bases; junction bases not matched to a gene: 18.

This clonotype has a count of ten or more. The chain combines TRBV29-1 with TRBJ1-3; unclear D gene. The CDR3 has 14 amino acids. V was shortened by 4 bases and J by 0 bases, with 10 bases between the two germline ends. Germline V lookup: CDR1 SQVTM, CDR2 ANQGSEA. The CDR3 DNA reads TGCAGCGTTGCCGTGGGCCACTCTGGAAACACCATATATTTT. Its translation: CSVAVGHSGNTIYF.

This clonotype has a handful of counts. The CDR3 DNA follows: TGTGCCAGCAGCCAAGGGGGTCTGGGTGAAAAACTGTTTTTT. Its translation: CASSQGGLGEKLFF. The chain carries TRBV3-1 and TRBJ1-4; D gene unclear. CDR1 is LGHDT, CDR2 YNNKEL, per germline (reference sequence). The ends were cut back, 1 base at V and 7 bases at J, with 10 bases in the middle. The CDR3 runs 14 residues.

The sample holds a few counts of this clonotype. CDR3 sequence (DNA): TGCGCCAGCACGAAGGGGGGTGGCAGGCACTCCTACGAGCAGTACTTC. Amino acid sequence: CASTKGGGRHSYEQYF. The genes are TRBV5-1 and TRBJ2-7; D may be TRBD1 or TRBD2 (6 bases each). Germline assignment: CDR1 SGHRS and CDR2 YFSETQ. V was shortened by 6 bases and J by 0 bases, with 19 bases between the two germline ends. The CDR3 length is 16 residues.